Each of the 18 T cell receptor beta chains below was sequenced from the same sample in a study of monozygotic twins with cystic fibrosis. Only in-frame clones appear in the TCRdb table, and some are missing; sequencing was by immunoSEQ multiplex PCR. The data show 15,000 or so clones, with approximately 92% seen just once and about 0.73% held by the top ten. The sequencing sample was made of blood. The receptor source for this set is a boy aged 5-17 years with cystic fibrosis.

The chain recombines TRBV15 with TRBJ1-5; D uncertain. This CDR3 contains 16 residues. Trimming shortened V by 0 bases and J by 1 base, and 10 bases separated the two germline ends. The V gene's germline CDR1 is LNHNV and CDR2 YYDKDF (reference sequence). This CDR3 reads CATSRDRVWSNQPQHF. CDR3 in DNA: TGTGCCACCAGCAGAGATCGGGTATGGAGCAATCAGCCCCAGCATTTT.

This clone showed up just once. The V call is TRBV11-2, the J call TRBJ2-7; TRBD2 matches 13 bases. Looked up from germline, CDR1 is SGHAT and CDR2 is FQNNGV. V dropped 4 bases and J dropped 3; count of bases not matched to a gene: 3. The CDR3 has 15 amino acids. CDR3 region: CASSYTSGRDYEQYF. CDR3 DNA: TGTGCCAGCAGCTATACTAGCGGGAGGGACTACGAGCAGTACTTC.

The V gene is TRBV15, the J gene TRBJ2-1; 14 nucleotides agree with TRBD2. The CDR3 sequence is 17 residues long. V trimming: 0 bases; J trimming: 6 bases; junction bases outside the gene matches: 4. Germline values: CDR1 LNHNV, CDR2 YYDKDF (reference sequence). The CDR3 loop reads CATSRDRGTSGSNEQFF. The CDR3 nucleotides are TGTGCCACCAGCAGAGACCGAGGGACTAGCGGGAGCAATGAGCAGTTCTTC.

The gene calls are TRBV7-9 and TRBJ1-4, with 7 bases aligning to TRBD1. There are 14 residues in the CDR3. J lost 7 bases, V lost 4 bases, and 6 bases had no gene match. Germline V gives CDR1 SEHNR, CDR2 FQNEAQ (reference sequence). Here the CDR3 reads CASSSGQETEKLFF. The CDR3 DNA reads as TGTGCCAGCAGCTCTGGACAGGAGACTGAAAAACTGTTTTTT.

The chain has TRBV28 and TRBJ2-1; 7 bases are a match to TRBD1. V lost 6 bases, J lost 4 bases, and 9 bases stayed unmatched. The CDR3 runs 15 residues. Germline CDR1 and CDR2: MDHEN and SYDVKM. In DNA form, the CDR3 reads TGTGCCAGCAGGAGCCGGGACAGCCTTTACAATGAGCAGTTCTTC. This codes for CASRSRDSLYNEQFF. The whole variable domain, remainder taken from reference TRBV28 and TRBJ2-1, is DVKVTQSSRYLVKRTGEKVFLECVQDMDHENMFWYRQDPGLGLRLIYFSYDVKMKEKGDIPEGYSVSREKKERFSLILESASTNQTSMYLCASRSRDSLYNEQFFGPGTRLTVL.

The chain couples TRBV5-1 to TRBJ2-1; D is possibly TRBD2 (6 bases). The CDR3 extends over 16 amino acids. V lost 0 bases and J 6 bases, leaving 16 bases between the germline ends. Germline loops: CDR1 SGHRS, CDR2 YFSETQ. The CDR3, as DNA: TGCGCCAGCAGCTTGGCCGGGACTCTGTTACGCAATGAGCAGTTCTTC. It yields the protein CASSLAGTLLRNEQFF. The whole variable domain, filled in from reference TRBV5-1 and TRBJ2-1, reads KAGVTQTPRYLIKTRGQQVTLSCSPISGHRSVSWYQQTPGQGLQFLFEYFSETQRNKGNFPGRFSGRQFSNSRSEMNVSTLELGDSALYLCASSLAGTLLRNEQFFGPGTRLTVL.

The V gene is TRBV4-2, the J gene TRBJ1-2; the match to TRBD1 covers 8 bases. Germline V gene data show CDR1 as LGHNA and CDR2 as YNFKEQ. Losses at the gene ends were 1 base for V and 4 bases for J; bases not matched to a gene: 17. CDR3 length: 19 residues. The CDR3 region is CASSQAKDDAGGSRYGYTF. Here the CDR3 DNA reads TGTGCCAGCAGCCAAGCAAAGGACGACGCAGGGGGCTCACGCTATGGCTACACCTTC.

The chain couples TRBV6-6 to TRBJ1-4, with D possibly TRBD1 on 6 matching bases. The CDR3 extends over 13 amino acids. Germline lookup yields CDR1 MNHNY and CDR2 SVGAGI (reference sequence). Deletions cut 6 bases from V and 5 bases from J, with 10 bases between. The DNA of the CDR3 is TGTGCCAGCAGGTGGACAGAAAATGAAAAACTGTTTTTT. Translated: CASRWTENEKLFF.

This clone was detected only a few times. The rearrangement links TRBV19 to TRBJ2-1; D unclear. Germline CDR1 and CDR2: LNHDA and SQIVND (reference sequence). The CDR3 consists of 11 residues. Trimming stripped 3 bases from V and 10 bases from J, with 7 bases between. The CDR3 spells CASSMRQEQFF. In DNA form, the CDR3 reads TGTGCCAGTAGTATGAGGCAAGAGCAGTTCTTC.

CDR3 DNA: TGCGCCAGCAGCCCGACAGGGGGCACTGAAGCTTTCTTT. It codes for CASSPTGGTEAFF. The chain employs TRBV10-2 and TRBJ1-1, with 9 positions matching TRBD1. This CDR3 has 13 amino acids. Trimming at V came to 6 bases and at J to 4 bases, leaving 3 bases not matched to a gene. From germline, CDR1 is WSHSY and CDR2 SAAADI.

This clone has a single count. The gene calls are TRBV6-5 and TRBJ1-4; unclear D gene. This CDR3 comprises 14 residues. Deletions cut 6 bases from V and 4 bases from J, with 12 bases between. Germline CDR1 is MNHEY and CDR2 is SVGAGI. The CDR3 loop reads CASSRGRINEKLFF. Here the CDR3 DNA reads TGTGCCAGCAGCAGAGGACGGATTAATGAAAAACTGTTTTTT.

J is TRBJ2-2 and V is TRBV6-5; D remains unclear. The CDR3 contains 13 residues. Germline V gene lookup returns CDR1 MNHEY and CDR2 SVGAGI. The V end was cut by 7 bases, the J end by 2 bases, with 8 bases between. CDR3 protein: CASKGGNTGELFF. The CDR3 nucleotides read TGTGCCAGCAAAGGTGGCAACACCGGGGAGCTGTTTTTT.

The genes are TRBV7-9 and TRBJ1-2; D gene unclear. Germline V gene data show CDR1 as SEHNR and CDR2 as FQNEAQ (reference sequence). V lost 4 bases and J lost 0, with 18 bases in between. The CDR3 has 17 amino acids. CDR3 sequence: CASSSFRTKASNYGYTF. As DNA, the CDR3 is TGTGCCAGCAGCTCGTTTCGGACTAAGGCCTCTAACTATGGCTACACCTTC.

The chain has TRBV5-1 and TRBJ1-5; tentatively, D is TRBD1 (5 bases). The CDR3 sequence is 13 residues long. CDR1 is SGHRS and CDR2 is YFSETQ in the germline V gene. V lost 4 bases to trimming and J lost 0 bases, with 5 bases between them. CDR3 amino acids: CASSTGSNQPQHF. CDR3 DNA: TGCGCCAGCAGCACAGGTAGCAATCAGCCCCAGCATTTT.

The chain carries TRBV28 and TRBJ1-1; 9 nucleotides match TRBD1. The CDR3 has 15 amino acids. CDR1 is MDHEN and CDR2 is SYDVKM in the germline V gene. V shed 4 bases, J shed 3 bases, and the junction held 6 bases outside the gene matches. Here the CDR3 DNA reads TGTGCCAGCAGTTCACCGACAGGGGGATACACTGAAGCTTTCTTT. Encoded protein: CASSSPTGGYTEAFF.

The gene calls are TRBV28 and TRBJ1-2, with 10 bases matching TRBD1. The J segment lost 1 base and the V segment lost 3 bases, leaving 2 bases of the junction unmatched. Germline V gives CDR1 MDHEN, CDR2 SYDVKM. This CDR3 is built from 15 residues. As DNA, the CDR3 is TGTGCCAGCAGTTTGGACAGGGGGTTTAACTATGGCTACACCTTC. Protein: CASSLDRGFNYGYTF.

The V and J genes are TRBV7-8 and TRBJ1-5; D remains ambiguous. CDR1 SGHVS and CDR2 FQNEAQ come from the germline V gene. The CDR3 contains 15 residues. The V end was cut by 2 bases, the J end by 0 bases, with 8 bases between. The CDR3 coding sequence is TGTGCCAGCAGCTTATTAGGGTTTAGCAATCAGCCCCAGCATTTT. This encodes CASSLLGFSNQPQHF. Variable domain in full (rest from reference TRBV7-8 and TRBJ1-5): GAGVSQSPRYKVAKRGQDVALRCDPISGHVSLFWYQQALGQGPEFLTYFQNEAQLDKSGLPSDRFFAERPEGSVSTLKIQRTQQEDSAVYLCASSLLGFSNQPQHFGDGTRLSIL.

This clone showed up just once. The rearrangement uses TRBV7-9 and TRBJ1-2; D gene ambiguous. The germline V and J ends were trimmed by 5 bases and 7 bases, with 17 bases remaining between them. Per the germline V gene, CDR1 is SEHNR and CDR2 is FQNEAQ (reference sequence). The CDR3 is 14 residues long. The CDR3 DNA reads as TGTGCCAGCAGCCCGGTCGTGTTAGGGAGTGGCTACACCTTC. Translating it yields CASSPVVLGSGYTF.